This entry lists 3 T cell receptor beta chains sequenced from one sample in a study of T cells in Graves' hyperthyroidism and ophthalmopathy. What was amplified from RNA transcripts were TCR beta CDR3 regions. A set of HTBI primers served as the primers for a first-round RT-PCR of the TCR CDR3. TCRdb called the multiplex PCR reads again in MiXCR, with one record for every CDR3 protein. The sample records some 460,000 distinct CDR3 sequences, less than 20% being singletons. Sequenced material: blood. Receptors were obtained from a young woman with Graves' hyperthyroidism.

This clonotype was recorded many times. CDR3 nucleotides: TGTGCCAGCAGACTATCGGAGGGCTCCGAGGGATATGGCTACACCTTC. Amino acid sequence: CASRLSEGSEGYGYTF. This chain uses TRBV6-1 with TRBJ1-2, with no clear D. Trimming removed 6 bases at V and 5 bases at J, with 22 bases between. Germline CDR1 is MNHNS and CDR2 is SASEGT. CDR3 length equals 16 residues.

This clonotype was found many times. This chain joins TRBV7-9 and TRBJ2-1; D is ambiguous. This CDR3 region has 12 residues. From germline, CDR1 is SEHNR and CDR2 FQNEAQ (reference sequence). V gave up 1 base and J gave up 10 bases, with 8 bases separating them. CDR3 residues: CASSLVFGEQFF. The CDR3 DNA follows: TGTGCCAGCAGCTTAGTATTTGGAGAGCAGTTCTTC.

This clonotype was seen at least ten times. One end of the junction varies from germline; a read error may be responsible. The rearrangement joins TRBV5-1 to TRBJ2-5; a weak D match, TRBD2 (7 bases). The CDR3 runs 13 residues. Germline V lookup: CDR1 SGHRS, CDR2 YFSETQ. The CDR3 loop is CASSLGGEETQYF. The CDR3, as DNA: TGTGCCAGCAGCTTAGGGGGGGAAGAGACCCAGTACTTC.